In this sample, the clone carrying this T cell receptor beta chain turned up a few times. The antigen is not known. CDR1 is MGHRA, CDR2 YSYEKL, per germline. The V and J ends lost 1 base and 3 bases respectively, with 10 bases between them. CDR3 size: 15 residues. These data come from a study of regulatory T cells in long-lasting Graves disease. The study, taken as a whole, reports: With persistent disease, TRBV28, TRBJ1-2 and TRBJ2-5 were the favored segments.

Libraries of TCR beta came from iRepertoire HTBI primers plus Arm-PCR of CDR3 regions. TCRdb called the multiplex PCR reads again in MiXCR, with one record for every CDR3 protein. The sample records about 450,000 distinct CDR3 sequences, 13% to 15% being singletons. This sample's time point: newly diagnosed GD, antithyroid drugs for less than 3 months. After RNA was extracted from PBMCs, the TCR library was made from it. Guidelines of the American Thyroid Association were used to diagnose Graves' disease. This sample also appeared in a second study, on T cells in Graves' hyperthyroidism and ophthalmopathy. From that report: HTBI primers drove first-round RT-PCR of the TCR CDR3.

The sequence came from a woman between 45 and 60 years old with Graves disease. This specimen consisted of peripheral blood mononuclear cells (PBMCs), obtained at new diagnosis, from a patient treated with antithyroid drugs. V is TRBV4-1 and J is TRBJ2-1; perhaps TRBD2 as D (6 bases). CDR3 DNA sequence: TGCGCCAGCAGCCAAGCTAGCGCTGGCTACAATGAGCAGTTCTTC. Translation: CASSQASAGYNEQFF.